Detailed here is one TCR beta chain. Its antigen is undetermined. The record originates from a study of response to subunit inactivated influenza vaccine. Study-wide findings and caveats: Authors suggested each seasonal flu vaccination may recruit only limited numbers of new T cells.

The CDR3 is 17 amino acids. Trimming pared 5 bases from V and 5 bases from J, leaving 22 bases between. Germline V lookup: CDR1 SGHNT, CDR2 YENEEA. One entry per CDR3 protein results from TCRdb running MiXCR on the RT-PCR reads. This table holds under 550,000 distinct CDR3 sequences, roughly 7.6% found once. The V gene is TRBV11-3, the J gene TRBJ1-5, with a possible D match to TRBD1 (5 bases). The TCR originated in a man between 50 and 75 years old who received an inactivated influenza vaccine. The sequencing here drew on PBMCs from blood, taken around 25 months after vaccination. Here the CDR3 reads CASSTPPPGREHQPQHF. The CDR3 DNA is TGTGCCAGCAGCACCCCTCCCCCTGGCAGGGAACATCAGCCCCAGCATTTT. Drawing the rest from reference TRBV11-3 and TRBJ1-5, the complete variable domain is EAGVVQSPRYKIIEKKQPVAFWCNPISGHNTLYWYLQNLGQGPELLIRYENEEAVDDSQLPKDRFSAERLKGVDSTLKIQPAELGDSAVYLCASSTPPPGREHQPQHFGDGTRLSIL.